This passage covers 17 T cell receptor beta chains from one sample sequenced in a study of T cell responses to AZD1222 COVID-19 vaccine. Measured with immunoSEQ multiplex PCR; TCRdb has only the in-frame clones, and not every one. In the table there are over 100,000 clones, roughly 90% of which are singletons. Source: peripheral blood, taken 28 days after the second AZD1222 dose. These receptor sequences come from an adult who received the AZD1222 COVID-19 vaccine.

The V and J genes are TRBV5-1 and TRBJ2-3, with 7 bases lining up with TRBD1. Germline assignment: CDR1 SGHRS and CDR2 YFSETQ. J lost 4 bases, V lost 2 bases, and 7 bases had no gene match. This CDR3 comprises 15 residues. CDR3 sequence reads: CASSLQQGYSDTQYF. CDR3 DNA sequence: TGCGCCAGCAGCTTACAACAGGGGTATTCAGATACGCAGTATTTT.

The CDR3 region has the DNA TGTGCCAGCAGCCAAACGAGTGGAGCGTCACCCCTCCACTTT. Its translation is CASSQTSGASPLHF. This chain links TRBV3-1 (or the pseudogene TRBV3-2) with TRBJ1-6; D unresolved. Germline loops: CDR1 LGHDT, CDR2 YNNKEL (reference sequence). The V end lost 2 bases, the J end lost 10 bases, and 12 bases lay between the germline ends. The CDR3 runs to 14 residues.

The chain is built from TRBV7-8 and TRBJ1-1, with 10 bases fitting TRBD1. Germline CDR1 is SGHVS and CDR2 is FQNEAQ. V shed 7 bases, J shed 5 bases, and the junction held 10 bases outside the gene matches. The CDR3 is 15 amino acids. The DNA of the CDR3 is TGTGCCAGCAATCCGACAGGGGGCGCGAGAACTGAAGCTTTCTTT. This encodes CASNPTGGARTEAFF.

The chain uses TRBV12-3 or TRBV12-4 and TRBJ2-4; 7 nucleotides align to TRBD2. CDR3 length equals 13 residues. V lost 4 bases, J lost 6 bases, and 3 bases stayed unmatched. CDR3 DNA: TGTGCCAGCAGTTCCTCGGGGGGAAACATTCAGTACTTC. Its translation: CASSSSGGNIQYF.

The gene calls are TRBV5-1 and TRBJ2-7; D might be TRBD1 (5 bases). The germline gives CDR1 SGHRS, CDR2 YFSETQ. The CDR3 length is 16 residues. V lost 0 bases to trimming and J lost 4 bases, with 17 bases between them. CDR3 residues: CASSLGAGSGIYEQYF. The CDR3 coding sequence is TGCGCCAGCAGCTTGGGTGCTGGATCAGGGATTTACGAGCAGTACTTC.

V gene TRBV6-5 combines with J gene TRBJ2-5, with D perhaps matching TRBD1 (6 bases). The V end was cut by 9 bases, the J end by 1 base, with 15 bases between. In germline, CDR1 is MNHEY, CDR2 SVGAGI. This CDR3 contains 14 residues. CDR3 sequence reads: CARPTQGSQETQYF. CDR3 coding DNA: TGTGCCAGACCCACCCAGGGGAGCCAAGAGACCCAGTACTTC.

As DNA, the CDR3 is TGTGCCAGCTCACCACCACGTCTCGAGGGTCGGAAGCGGGACACCATATATTTT. Translation gives CASSPPRLEGRKRDTIYF. The gene calls are TRBV18 and TRBJ1-3; the D is unclear. V was trimmed by 0 bases and J by 8 bases, leaving 23 bases between them. Germline loops: CDR1 KGHSH, CDR2 LQKENI. The CDR3 consists of 18 residues.

CDR3 in amino acids: CASSEAGGLGYGYTF. The CDR3 coding sequence is TGTGCCAGCAGTGAAGCGGGGGGGCTGGGTTATGGCTACACCTTC. The V call is TRBV6-1, the J call TRBJ1-2; D is perhaps TRBD1 (6 bases). The germline V gene has CDR1 MNHNS and CDR2 SASEGT. Trimming took off 0 bases at V and 5 bases at J, with 13 bases between the two ends. The CDR3 length is 15 residues.

The chain recombines TRBV28 with TRBJ2-7; 10 bases agree with TRBD2. The J segment lost 4 bases and the V segment lost 5 bases, leaving 8 bases of the junction unmatched. The CDR3 loop spans 15 amino acids. Per the germline V gene, CDR1 is MDHEN and CDR2 is SYDVKM. CDR3 sequence (DNA): TGTGCCAGCAGTCCCCCCCCTAGCGGGAGTTACGAGCAGTACTTC. This gives the protein CASSPPPSGSYEQYF.

This chain links TRBV2 with TRBJ2-3; TRBD1 matches 9 bases. The CDR3 runs 16 residues. Per the germline V gene, CDR1 is SNHLY and CDR2 is FYNNEI. J lost 5 bases, V lost 5 bases, and 11 bases had no gene match. This chain's CDR3 is CASSFAGTGSGDTQYF. CDR3 DNA sequence: TGTGCCAGCAGTTTCGCCGGGACAGGGTCGGGAGATACGCAGTATTTT.

V usage is TRBV27 and J usage is TRBJ1-2; D may be TRBD1 (6 bases). Trimming removed 6 bases from V and 1 base from J, with 15 bases in between. Germline lookup yields CDR1 MNHEY and CDR2 SMNVEV (reference sequence). The length of the CDR3 is 15 residues. CDR3 residues: CASSLTGPVNYGYTF. The CDR3 nucleotides read TGTGCCAGCAGCCTGACAGGCCCAGTTAACTATGGCTACACCTTC.

The genes are TRBV11-2 and TRBJ1-1; 9 nucleotides agree with TRBD1. The V gene end was trimmed by 4 bases and the J gene end by 7 bases; junction bases not matched to a gene: 7. The CDR3 runs 14 residues. Germline values: CDR1 SGHAT, CDR2 FQNNGV. The CDR3 here is CASSYLQGADEAFF. DNA for the CDR3: TGTGCCAGCAGCTACCTACAGGGGGCGGATGAAGCTTTCTTT.

The rearrangement uses TRBV29-1 and TRBJ2-7; D is unclear. The V end lost 7 bases, the J end lost 4 bases, and 11 bases lay between the germline ends. CDR1 is SQVTM and CDR2 is ANQGSEA in the germline V gene. The CDR3 is made up of 11 amino acids. The CDR3 DNA reads TGCAGCGCAGAAGATGGATACGAGCAGTACTTC. Its translation: CSAEDGYEQYF.

For this clone: Within the sample, other DNA sequences also encode this same CDR3. The J gene is TRBJ1-2, the V gene TRBV5-6, with D hard to call. This CDR3 has 12 residues. Trimming pared 3 bases from V and 5 bases from J, leaving 8 bases between. CDR1 SGHDT and CDR2 YYEEEE come from the germline V gene. The DNA for the CDR3 is TGTGCCAGCAGCTCCGGGCCTTATGGCTACACCTTC. Encoded protein: CASSSGPYGYTF. The full variable domain, completed using reference TRBV5-6 and TRBJ1-2, is DAGVTQSPTHLIKTRGQQVTLRCSPKSGHDTVSWYQQALGQGPQFIFQYYEEEERQRGNFPDRFSGHQFPNYSSELNVNALLLGDSALYLCASSSGPYGYTFGSGTRLTVV.

The V and J genes are TRBV2 and TRBJ2-5; tentative D call: TRBD2 (6 bases). Trimming stripped 5 bases from V and 5 bases from J, with 15 bases between. The germline CDR1 and CDR2 sequences are SNHLY and FYNNEI. The CDR3 contains 14 residues. DNA for the CDR3: TGTGCCAGCAGTTTCCAGCGGGCGGGGGAGACCCAGTACTTC. Its protein product is CASSFQRAGETQYF.

This clone was recorded once. This chain connects TRBV30 to TRBJ1-3; D is perhaps TRBD1 (5 bases). Germline-derived CDR1 and CDR2 are GTSNPN and SVGIG (reference sequence). The CDR3 extends over 13 amino acids. Trimming pared 2 bases from V and 2 bases from J, leaving 7 bases between. As DNA, the CDR3 is TGTGCCTGGAGTCGGGGGGCTGGAAACACCATATATTTT. This codes for CAWSRGAGNTIYF.

The chain joins TRBV28 to TRBJ1-5; the D is unclear. Germline V gene data show CDR1 as MDHEN and CDR2 as SYDVKM. Trimming pared 3 bases from V and 7 bases from J, leaving 7 bases between. CDR3 size: 12 residues. The CDR3 here is CASSFPRQPQHF. In DNA, the CDR3 is TGTGCCAGCAGTTTCCCTCGCCAGCCCCAGCATTTT.